This T cell receptor (beta chain) was observed in a study of blood T cells in healthy people across ages. There are a few counts of this clonotype. Through a sample-barcoded 5' primer and a J-beta primer mix, a second PCR was run for about 7 to 12 cycles. TCRdb re-derived calls from the 5' RACE reads in MiXCR, one entry per CDR3 protein. The sample yields 790,000 or so distinct CDR3 sequences, roughly three fifths seen once. The receptor comes from a man in his forties in good health. Sample: blood.

CDR3 residues: CSARVGSKETQYF. The CDR3 nucleotides read TGCAGTGCTAGAGTCGGTAGTAAAGAGACCCAGTACTTC. The rearrangement uses TRBV20-1 and TRBJ2-5; no definite D call. The CDR3 has 13 amino acids. V gave up 1 base and J gave up 3 bases, with 9 bases separating them. The V gene's germline CDR1 is DFQATT and CDR2 SNEGSKA (reference sequence).